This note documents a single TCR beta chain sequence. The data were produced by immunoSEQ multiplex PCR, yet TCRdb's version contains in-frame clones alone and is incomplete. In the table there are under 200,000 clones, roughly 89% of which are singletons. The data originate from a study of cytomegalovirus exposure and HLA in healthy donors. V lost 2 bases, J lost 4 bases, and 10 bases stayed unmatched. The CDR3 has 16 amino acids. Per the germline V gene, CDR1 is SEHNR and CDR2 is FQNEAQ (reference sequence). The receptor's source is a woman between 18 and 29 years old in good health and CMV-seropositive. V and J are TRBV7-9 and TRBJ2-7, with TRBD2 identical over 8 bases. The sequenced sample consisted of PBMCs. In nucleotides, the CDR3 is TGTGCCAGCAGCTTAACAGTACGACTAGCGAATTACGAGCAGTACTTC. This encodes CASSLTVRLANYEQYF.